This T cell receptor (beta chain) was identified in a study of molecular identifiers for immune sequencing clone quantification. General study points: Effector cells kept over 98% of their molecules in clones above 20 RNA copies, while naive cells kept under 1% there. Should identical TCR molecules share a barcode, the sizes of highly expanded clones could be underestimated.

This clonotype has ten or more counts. Antigen unknown. With 5 bases removed from V and 2 bases from J, the gap between germline ends came to 9 bases. The CDR3 extends over 13 amino acids. Germline V gene sequence: CDR1 MDHEN, CDR2 SYDVKM. Using its own MiXCR run on the PCR reads, TCRdb lists one record per CDR3 protein. The table records approximately 97,000 distinct CDR3 sequences, roughly a quarter of them present only once. For naive CD8 T cells, sorting used the CD8+CD4-CCR7+CD45RA+ phenotype. What was sequenced was naive CD8+ T cells from blood, with Jurkat cell RNA spiked in. The subset was: FACS-sorted CD8+CD4-CCR7+CD45RA+ naive T cells. The sequence derives from a human donor in good health. Some libraries in this study had Jurkat cell RNA spiked in. V is TRBV28 and J is TRBJ2-5; D gene ambiguous. The CDR3 sequence is CASSRPGQETQYF. As DNA, the CDR3 is TGTGCCAGCAGTAGACCTGGGCAAGAGACCCAGTACTTC. The whole variable domain, filled in from reference TRBV28 and TRBJ2-5, reads DVKVTQSSRYLVKRTGEKVFLECVQDMDHENMFWYRQDPGLGLRLIYFSYDVKMKEKGDIPEGYSVSREKKERFSLILESASTNQTSMYLCASSRPGQETQYFGPGTRLLVL.